The sample holds a few counts of the clone carrying this TCR beta chain. This CDR3 has 14 amino acids. V was cut by 5 bases and J by 11 bases, with 21 bases left in between. CDR1 is SGHTA, CDR2 FQGNSA, per germline. These data are taken from a study of blood T cells in healthy people across ages. A sample-barcoded 5' primer and a J-beta primer mix were used in a second PCR of about 7 to 12 cycles. MiXCR, run by TCRdb on the 5' RACE reads, gives a single entry per CDR3 protein. The table shows about 670,000 distinct CDR3 sequences, with 40% to 65% occurring only once. The TCR was taken from a woman older than 75 in good health. Sequencing was done on a sample of blood. The rearrangement uses TRBV7-2 and TRBJ2-5; D perhaps matches TRBD2 (5 bases). The CDR3 sequence: CASSRRTSSHEQYF. CDR3 bases: TGTGCCAGCAGCCGACGAACTAGTTCGCATGAGCAGTACTTC. The whole variable domain, filled in from reference TRBV7-2 and TRBJ2-5, reads GAGVSQSPSNKVTEKGKDVELRCDPISGHTALYWYRQSLGQGLEFLIYFQGNSAPDKSGLPSDRFSAERTGGSVSTLTIQRTQQEDSAVYLCASSRRTSSHEQYFGPGTRLLVL.